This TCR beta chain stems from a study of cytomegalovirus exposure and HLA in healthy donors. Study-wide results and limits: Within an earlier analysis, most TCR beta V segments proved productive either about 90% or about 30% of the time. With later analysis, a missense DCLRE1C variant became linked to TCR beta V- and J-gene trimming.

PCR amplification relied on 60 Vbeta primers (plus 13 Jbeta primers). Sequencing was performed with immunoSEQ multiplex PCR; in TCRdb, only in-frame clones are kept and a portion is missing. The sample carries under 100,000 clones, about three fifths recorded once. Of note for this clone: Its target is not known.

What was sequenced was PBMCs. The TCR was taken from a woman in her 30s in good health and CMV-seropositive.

The CDR3 sequence: CAWSEIAWGQGSSTDTQYF. The CDR3 region has the DNA TGTGCCTGGAGCGAAATAGCATGGGGACAGGGATCGAGCACAGATACGCAGTATTTT. The chain couples TRBV30 to TRBJ2-3; 9 nucleotides agree with TRBD1. Germline V CDR1 and CDR2: GTSNPN, SVGIG (reference sequence). The CDR3 has 19 residues. V shed 3 bases, J shed 0 bases, and the junction held 16 bases outside the gene matches.